A single sample gave rise to the 27 T cell receptor beta chains below, sequenced in a study of shared clonotypes between healthy human individuals. CD45RO-negative CD8 cells positively selected for CCR7 made up the naive population, which excluded terminally differentiated effector memory CD45RA+ cells. Produced via immunoSEQ multiplex PCR; TCRdb's table is partial and in-frame only. The sample includes roughly 2.1 million clones, approximately 94% of them seen just once. The sequenced sample was naive CD8+ T cells from PBMCs. These TCRs come from a man between 18 and 29 years old in good health. Some clones in this sample may be carry-over from other donors' samples.

This clone was seen once. The chain carries TRBV7-2 and TRBJ1-1, with no clear D. The V end lost 6 bases, the J end lost 5 bases, and 13 bases lay between the germline ends. There are 13 residues in the CDR3. Germline V CDR1 and CDR2: SGHTA, FQGNSA. The CDR3 DNA sequence: TGTGCCAGCAGATACGACGGTTTTACTGAAGCTTTCTTT. Its protein product is CASRYDGFTEAFF. Variable domain in full (rest from reference TRBV7-2 and TRBJ1-1): GAGVSQSPSNKVTEKGKDVELRCDPISGHTALYWYRQSLGQGLEFLIYFQGNSAPDKSGLPSDRFSAERTGGSVSTLTIQRTQQEDSAVYLCASRYDGFTEAFFGQGTRLTVV.

The chain employs TRBV2 and TRBJ1-2; D call uncertain. Germline V lookup: CDR1 SNHLY, CDR2 FYNNEI. V was pared by 2 bases and J by 0 bases, with 10 bases between. The CDR3 runs 15 residues. CDR3 protein: CASSESTRTNYGYTF. DNA for the CDR3: TGTGCCAGCAGTGAATCGACACGAACTAACTATGGCTACACCTTC.

Points on this clone: Additional DNA sequences in this sample encode the identical CDR3. The V call is TRBV5-1, the J call TRBJ2-7, with D possibly being TRBD1 or TRBD2 (5 bases each). The CDR3 covers 15 residues. The ends were cut back, 0 bases at V and 0 bases at J, with 10 bases in the middle. Germline CDR1 is SGHRS and CDR2 is YFSETQ. The CDR3 sequence is CASSLDPGTSYEQYF. CDR3 nucleotides: TGCGCCAGCAGCTTGGACCCCGGGACCTCCTACGAGCAGTACTTC.

CDR3 residues: CASSLSEIYEQYF. The CDR3 nucleotides are TGTGCCAGCAGTCTCTCGGAGATTTACGAGCAGTACTTC. The chain links TRBV6-1 to TRBJ2-7; no definite D call. This CDR3 region has 13 residues. The germline V gene has CDR1 MNHNS and CDR2 SASEGT. Trimming stripped 5 bases from V and 4 bases from J, with 12 bases between.

The chain is built from TRBV6-8 and TRBJ2-2; maybe TRBD1 (6 bases). Germline lookup yields CDR1 MNHGY and CDR2 SAAAGT. This CDR3 spans 17 amino acids. V was cut by 0 bases and J by 0 bases, with 11 bases left in between. CDR3 protein: CASSYSITGTNTGELFF. The CDR3 DNA reads TGTGCCAGCAGTTACTCGATTACAGGGACGAACACCGGGGAGCTGTTTTTT.

The chain recombines TRBV28 with TRBJ2-1; 12 nucleotides align to TRBD1. In germline, CDR1 is MDHEN, CDR2 SYDVKM. J lost 5 bases, V lost 5 bases, and 16 bases had no gene match. This CDR3 is built from 19 residues. CDR3 DNA sequence: TGTGCCAGCAGTCGCCCGGGACAGGGGGCTACCGGGGGAGACAATGAGCAGTTCTTC. Its translation: CASSRPGQGATGGDNEQFF.

The chain has TRBV5-5 and TRBJ1-2; D is undetermined. Trimming cost V 3 bases and J 6 bases, with 9 bases left between them. This CDR3 is 12 amino acids long. Germline lookup yields CDR1 SGHKS and CDR2 YYEKEE (reference sequence). CDR3: CASSSHGDGYTF. The CDR3, as DNA: TGTGCCAGCAGCTCACATGGAGATGGCTACACCTTC.

This chain uses TRBV6-1 with TRBJ2-7; 7 nucleotides line up with TRBD1. Germline loops: CDR1 MNHNS, CDR2 SASEGT. The CDR3 is 14 residues long. With 7 bases clipped from V and 0 bases from J, the junction kept 6 bases outside the gene matches. This CDR3 reads CASILTGYSYEQYF. The CDR3 coding sequence is TGTGCCAGCATATTGACAGGGTACTCCTACGAGCAGTACTTC.

The chain carries TRBV10-2 and TRBJ2-1; D is possibly TRBD1 (5 bases). The CDR3 is 11 amino acids. V gave up 4 bases and J gave up 8 bases, with 6 bases separating them. Per the germline V gene, CDR1 is WSHSY and CDR2 is SAAADI. CDR3 protein: CASSVGHEQFF. As DNA, the CDR3 is TGCGCCAGCAGTGTGGGGCATGAGCAGTTCTTC.

Comment on this clone: Other DNA sequences in this specimen translate into the identical CDR3. J is TRBJ1-1 and V is TRBV27, with D perhaps matching TRBD1 (6 bases). The germline V and J ends were trimmed by 2 bases and 3 bases, with 10 bases remaining between them. This CDR3 has 14 residues. Germline V lookup: CDR1 MNHEY, CDR2 SMNVEV (reference sequence). The CDR3: CASSLRGQYTEAFF. In DNA form, the CDR3 reads TGTGCCAGCAGTTTACGGGGGCAGTACACTGAAGCTTTCTTT.

The chain is built from TRBV7-9 and TRBJ2-3, with 7 bases fitting TRBD1. This CDR3 region has 17 residues. V lost 5 bases to trimming and J lost 3 bases; unmatched junction nucleotides: 14. Germline CDR1 and CDR2: SEHNR and FQNEAQ (reference sequence). The DNA of the CDR3 is TGTGCCAGCAGCCCAGAGGTGACAGGGCCAGTTACAGATACGCAGTATTTT. This sequence encodes CASSPEVTGPVTDTQYF.

This clone was detected only a few times. This chain links TRBV27 with TRBJ1-5; 8 nucleotides match TRBD1. Germline assignment: CDR1 MNHEY and CDR2 SMNVEV (reference sequence). The V gene end was trimmed by 6 bases and the J gene end by 9 bases; junction bases not matched to a gene: 10. This CDR3 comprises 14 residues. The CDR3 loop reads CASRAGTGPWPQHF. CDR3 coding DNA: TGTGCCAGCAGGGCCGGGACAGGTCCGTGGCCCCAGCATTTT.

Here the CDR3 DNA reads TGTGCCAGCAGTTTGGTAGGGCCCCAGCCCCAGCATTTT. This translates into CASSLVGPQPQHF. The chain combines TRBV28 with TRBJ1-5; no definite D call. Germline V CDR1 and CDR2: MDHEN, SYDVKM. With 3 bases removed from V and 7 bases from J, the gap between germline ends came to 10 bases. The CDR3 loop spans 13 amino acids.

V usage is TRBV28 and J usage is TRBJ1-4; TRBD1 might be the D (5 bases). CDR1 MDHEN and CDR2 SYDVKM come from the germline V gene. This CDR3 has 13 residues. The germline V and J ends were trimmed by 6 bases and 4 bases, with 9 bases remaining between them. The CDR3 reads CASSRGSNEKLFF. The CDR3 nucleotides are TGTGCCAGCAGCCGGGGGAGTAATGAAAAACTGTTTTTT.

The chain carries TRBV6-5 and TRBJ2-7; maybe TRBD1 (6 bases). With 0 bases removed from V and 5 bases from J, the gap between germline ends came to 11 bases. CDR1 is MNHEY, CDR2 SVGAGI, per germline. The CDR3 consists of 14 residues. The CDR3: CASSYSTGRDEQYF. CDR3 DNA: TGTGCCAGCAGTTACTCGACAGGTCGGGACGAGCAGTACTTC.

In DNA, the CDR3 is TGCGCCAGCAGCTTACGAAGCGGGATCGAGCAGTACTTC. Encoded protein: CASSLRSGIEQYF. This sequence joins TRBV4-1 and TRBJ2-7; 7 bases line up with TRBD2. The V and J ends lost 5 bases and 6 bases, in that order; junction bases with no gene match: 7. The CDR3 consists of 13 residues. Germline CDR1 is MGHRA and CDR2 is YSYEKL.

The count of this clone is one. The chain carries TRBV11-2 and TRBJ2-1; D not certain. Germline V lookup: CDR1 SGHAT, CDR2 FQNNGV. The CDR3 length is 16 residues. Between the trimmed V and J ends, which lost 4 bases and 5 bases, there was a span of 18 bases. CDR3 loop: CASSSASYYSDNEQFF. CDR3 nucleotides: TGTGCCAGCAGCTCCGCAAGTTACTATTCAGACAATGAGCAGTTCTTC.

V is TRBV7-7 and J is TRBJ2-1, with D possibly matching TRBD2 (5 bases). The length of the CDR3 is 15 residues. In germline, CDR1 is SSHAT, CDR2 FNYEAQ (reference sequence). V was pared by 4 bases and J by 0 bases, with 10 bases between. The CDR3 protein is CASSSRVSSYNEQFF. The CDR3 DNA reads as TGTGCCAGCAGCTCGCGGGTAAGCTCCTACAATGAGCAGTTCTTC. The entire variable domain, with the rest obtained from reference TRBV7-7 and TRBJ2-1, is as follows: GAGVSQSPRYKVTKRGQDVTLRCDPISSHATLYWYQQALGQGPEFLTYFNYEAQPDKSGLPSDRFSAERPEGSISTLTIQRTEQRDSAMYRCASSSRVSSYNEQFFGPGTRLTVL.

For this clone: Other DNA sequences in this sample translate to the same CDR3. The chain links TRBV30 to TRBJ2-7; D not certain. Looked up from germline, CDR1 is GTSNPN and CDR2 is SVGIG (reference sequence). V lost 3 bases, J lost 1 base, and 7 bases lay in between. This CDR3 is built from 12 residues. CDR3 sequence reads: CAWRDGSYEQYF. CDR3 bases: TGTGCCTGGAGGGACGGGTCCTACGAGCAGTACTTC.

V and J are TRBV28 and TRBJ2-1, with 7 nucleotides matching TRBD2. V trimming: 3 bases; J trimming: 5 bases; junction bases outside the gene matches: 7. Germline CDR1 is MDHEN and CDR2 is SYDVKM. The CDR3 is 15 residues long. The CDR3 DNA sequence: TGTGCCAGCAGTTTGAGGTGGGAGGGGAACAATGAGCAGTTCTTC. Translation: CASSLRWEGNNEQFF.

The chain links TRBV4-3 to TRBJ2-1; weak D call: TRBD1 (5 bases). V was trimmed by 1 base and J by 0 bases, leaving 13 bases between them. Germline V gene lookup returns CDR1 LGHNA and CDR2 YSLEER. The CDR3 runs 17 residues. The CDR3 nucleotides are TGCGCCAGCAGCCAAGCCTACCAAGACAGCTCCTACAATGAGCAGTTCTTC. As protein: CASSQAYQDSSYNEQFF.

The chain has TRBV27 and TRBJ2-3, with D unclear. This CDR3 spans 13 amino acids. In germline, CDR1 is MNHEY, CDR2 SMNVEV (reference sequence). With 3 bases removed from V and 6 bases from J, the gap between germline ends came to 10 bases. The CDR3 DNA reads as TGTGCCAGCAGTTTGATTGGGTGGGATACGCAGTATTTT. Translation gives CASSLIGWDTQYF.

The rearrangement joins TRBV10-3 to TRBJ2-1; perhaps TRBD2 as D (5 bases). V was pared by 2 bases and J by 4 bases, with 12 bases between. This CDR3 region has 15 residues. Germline CDR1 and CDR2: ENHRY and SYGVKD. The CDR3 loop reads CAISEEGQAYNEQFF. The CDR3 DNA is TGTGCCATCAGTGAGGAGGGTCAGGCATACAATGAGCAGTTCTTC.

V gene TRBV29-1 combines with J gene TRBJ1-1; D is unresolved. CDR3 length equals 11 residues. Trimming removed 4 bases from V and 4 bases from J, with 7 bases in between. Per germline, CDR1 SQVTM and CDR2 ANQGSEA. In nucleotides, the CDR3 is TGCAGCGTTGCCTTGCCCACTGAAGCTTTCTTT. It is translated as CSVALPTEAFF.

The V and J genes are TRBV6-1 and TRBJ1-4; TRBD1 might be the D (5 bases). CDR3 size: 17 residues. Trimming pared 1 base from V and 7 bases from J, leaving 19 bases between. CDR1 is MNHNS, CDR2 SASEGT, per germline. CDR3 DNA: TGTGCCAGCAGTGAAGTCGTGGGACTTGGAGATACTGAAAAACTGTTTTTT. Translated, it gives CASSEVVGLGDTEKLFF.

The chain links TRBV29-1 to TRBJ1-1; D gene unclear. The CDR3 consists of 13 residues. The V end lost 6 bases, the J end lost 4 bases, and 15 bases lay between the germline ends. CDR1 and CDR2 (germline): SQVTM, ANQGSEA. CDR3 nucleotide sequence: TGCAGCGTCGCAGAAGGGATTCCCACTGAAGCTTTCTTT. Translating gives CSVAEGIPTEAFF.

This clone was counted only a few times. The chain links TRBV28 to TRBJ1-1; no firm D call. Trimming took 2 bases from V and 2 from J, leaving 6 bases between them. Germline CDR1 MDHEN, CDR2 SYDVKM. CDR3 length: 13 amino acids. The CDR3 protein is CASSLKENTEAFF. Written as DNA, the CDR3 is TGTGCCAGCAGTTTAAAGGAAAACACTGAAGCTTTCTTT.